Included here is one T cell receptor (beta chain) sequence, with context. Its antigen is not identified. The assay was immunoSEQ multiplex PCR, and TCRdb's table has in-frame clones only and misses some. The sample yields some 30,000 clones, about four fifths seen once. This sample was taken from a study of OX40 agonist ivuxolimab in advanced cancers. At the level of the study: People who had prior anti-PD-1, anti-PD-L1 or anti-CTLA-4 therapy could take part, and 35% to 50% had some. Findings of the study overall: At doses 0.1 to 3.0 mg/kg, CD4+ and CD8+ clones expanded.

CDR3 length: 12 amino acids. V was trimmed by 1 base and J by 10 bases, leaving 5 bases between them. Germline V gives CDR1 SGHAT, CDR2 FQDESV (reference sequence). The sample was CD4+ or CD8+ T cells sorted from blood, taken in a trial of the OX40 agonist ivuxolimab. The chain joins TRBV11-1 to TRBJ1-6; D is unresolved. The sequence was obtained from an adult with an advanced solid tumor such as melanoma, head and neck, liver or kidney cancer. CDR3 sequence (DNA): TGTGCCAGCAGCTTAGGAGGATCACCCCTCCACTTT. Its translation is CASSLGGSPLHF.